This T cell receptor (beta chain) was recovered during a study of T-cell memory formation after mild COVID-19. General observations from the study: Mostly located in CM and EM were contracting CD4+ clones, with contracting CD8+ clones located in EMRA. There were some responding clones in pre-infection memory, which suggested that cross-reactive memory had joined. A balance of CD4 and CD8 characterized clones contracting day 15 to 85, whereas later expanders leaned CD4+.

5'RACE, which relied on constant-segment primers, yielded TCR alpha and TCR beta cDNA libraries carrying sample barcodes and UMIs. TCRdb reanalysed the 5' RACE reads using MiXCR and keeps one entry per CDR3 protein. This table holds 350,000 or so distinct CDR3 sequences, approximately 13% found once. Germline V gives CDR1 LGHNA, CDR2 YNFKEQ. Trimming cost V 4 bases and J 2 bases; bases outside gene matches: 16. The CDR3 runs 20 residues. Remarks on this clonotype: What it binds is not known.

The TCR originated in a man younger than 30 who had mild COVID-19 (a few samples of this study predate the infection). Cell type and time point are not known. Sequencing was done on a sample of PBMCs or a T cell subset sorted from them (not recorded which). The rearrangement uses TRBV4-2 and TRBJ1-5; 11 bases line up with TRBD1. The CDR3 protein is CASSRWRTGGEGGGNQPQHF. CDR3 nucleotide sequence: TGTGCCAGCAGCCGCTGGAGGACAGGGGGCGAGGGGGGAGGCAATCAGCCCCAGCATTTT.